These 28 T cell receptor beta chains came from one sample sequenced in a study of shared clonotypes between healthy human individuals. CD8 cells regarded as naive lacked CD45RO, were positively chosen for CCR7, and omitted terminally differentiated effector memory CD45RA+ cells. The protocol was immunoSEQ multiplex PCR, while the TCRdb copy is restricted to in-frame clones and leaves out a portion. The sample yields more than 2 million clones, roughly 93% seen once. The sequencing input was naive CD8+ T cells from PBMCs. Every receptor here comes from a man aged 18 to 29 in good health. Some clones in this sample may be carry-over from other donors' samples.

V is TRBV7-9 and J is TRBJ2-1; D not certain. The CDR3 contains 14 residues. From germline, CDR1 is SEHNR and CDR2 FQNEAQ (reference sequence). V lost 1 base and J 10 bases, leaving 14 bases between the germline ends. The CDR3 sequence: CASSLDFLLNEQFF. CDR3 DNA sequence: TGTGCCAGCAGCTTAGACTTCCTATTAAACGAGCAGTTCTTC.

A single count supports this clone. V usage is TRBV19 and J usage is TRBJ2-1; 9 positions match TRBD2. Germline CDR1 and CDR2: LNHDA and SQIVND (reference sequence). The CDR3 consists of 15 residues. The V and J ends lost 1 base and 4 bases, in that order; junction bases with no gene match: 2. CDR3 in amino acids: CASSIASGVYNEQFF. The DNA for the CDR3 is TGTGCCAGTAGTATAGCTAGCGGGGTTTACAATGAGCAGTTCTTC. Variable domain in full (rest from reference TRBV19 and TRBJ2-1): DGGITQSPKYLFRKEGQNVTLSCEQNLNHDAMYWYRQDPGQGLRLIYYSQIVNDFQKGDIAEGYSVSREKKESFPLTVTSAQKNPTAFYLCASSIASGVYNEQFFGPGTRLTVL.

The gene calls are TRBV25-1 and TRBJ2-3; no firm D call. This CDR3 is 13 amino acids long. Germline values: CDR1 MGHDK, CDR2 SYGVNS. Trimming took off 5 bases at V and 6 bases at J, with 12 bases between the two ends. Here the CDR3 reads CASSTSMRDTQYF. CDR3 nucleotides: TGTGCCAGCAGTACATCTATGAGGGATACGCAGTATTTT.

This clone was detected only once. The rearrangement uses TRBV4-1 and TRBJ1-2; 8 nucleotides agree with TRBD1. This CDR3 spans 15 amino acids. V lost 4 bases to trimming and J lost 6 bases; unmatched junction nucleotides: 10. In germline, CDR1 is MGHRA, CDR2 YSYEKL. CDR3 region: CASSRLSDREDGYTF. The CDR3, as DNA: TGCGCCAGCAGCCGTCTTTCGGACAGGGAGGATGGCTACACCTTC.

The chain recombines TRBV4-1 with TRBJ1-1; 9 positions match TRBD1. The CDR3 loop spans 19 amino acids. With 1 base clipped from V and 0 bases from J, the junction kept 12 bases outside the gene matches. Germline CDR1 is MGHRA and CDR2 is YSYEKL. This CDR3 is CASSQGSSGTGGMNTEAFF. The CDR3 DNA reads TGCGCCAGCAGCCAAGGGTCGTCGGGAACAGGGGGCATGAACACTGAAGCTTTCTTT.

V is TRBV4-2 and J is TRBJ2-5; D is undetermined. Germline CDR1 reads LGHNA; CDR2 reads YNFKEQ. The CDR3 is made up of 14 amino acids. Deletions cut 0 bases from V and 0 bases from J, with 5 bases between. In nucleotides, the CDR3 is TGTGCCAGCAGCCAAGAGGGGAACCAAGAGACCCAGTACTTC. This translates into CASSQEGNQETQYF.

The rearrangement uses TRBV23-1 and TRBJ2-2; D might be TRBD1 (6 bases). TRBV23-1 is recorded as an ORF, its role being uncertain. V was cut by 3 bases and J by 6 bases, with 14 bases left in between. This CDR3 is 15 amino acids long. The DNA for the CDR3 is TGCGCCAGCAGTCACCACAGGGAAGGTCCCGGGGAGCTGTTTTTT. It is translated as CASSHHREGPGELFF.

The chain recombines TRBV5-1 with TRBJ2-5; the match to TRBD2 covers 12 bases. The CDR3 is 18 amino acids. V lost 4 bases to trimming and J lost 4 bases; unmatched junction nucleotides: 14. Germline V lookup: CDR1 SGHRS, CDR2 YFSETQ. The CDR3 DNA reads TGCGCCAGCAGCGACGGATTTCGACTAGCGGGAGTTCCAGAGACCCAGTACTTC. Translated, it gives CASSDGFRLAGVPETQYF.

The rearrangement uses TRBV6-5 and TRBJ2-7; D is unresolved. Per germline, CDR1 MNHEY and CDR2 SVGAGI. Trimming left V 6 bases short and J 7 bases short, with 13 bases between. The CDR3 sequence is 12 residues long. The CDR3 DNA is TGTGCCAGCAGGTCGTTAGGTAGGGAGCAGTACTTC. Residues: CASRSLGREQYF.

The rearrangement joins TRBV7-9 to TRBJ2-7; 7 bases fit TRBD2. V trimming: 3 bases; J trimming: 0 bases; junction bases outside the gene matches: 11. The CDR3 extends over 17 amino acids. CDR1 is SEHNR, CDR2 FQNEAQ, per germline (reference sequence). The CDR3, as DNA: TGTGCCAGCAGCTTCGCCAAAGCGGGACTACACTCCTACGAGCAGTACTTC. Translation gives CASSFAKAGLHSYEQYF.

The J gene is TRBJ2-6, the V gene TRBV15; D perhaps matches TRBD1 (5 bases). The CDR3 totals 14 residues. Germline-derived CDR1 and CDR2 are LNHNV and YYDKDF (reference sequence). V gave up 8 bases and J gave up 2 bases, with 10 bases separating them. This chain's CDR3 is CATATGPGANVLTF. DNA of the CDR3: TGTGCCACCGCTACAGGTCCTGGGGCCAACGTCCTGACTTTC.

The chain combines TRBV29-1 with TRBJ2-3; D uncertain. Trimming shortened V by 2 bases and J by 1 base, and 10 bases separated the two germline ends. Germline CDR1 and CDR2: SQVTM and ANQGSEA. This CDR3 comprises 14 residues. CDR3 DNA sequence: TGCAGCGTTGAAAGACGGGCCGGCACAGATACGCAGTATTTT. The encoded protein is CSVERRAGTDTQYF.

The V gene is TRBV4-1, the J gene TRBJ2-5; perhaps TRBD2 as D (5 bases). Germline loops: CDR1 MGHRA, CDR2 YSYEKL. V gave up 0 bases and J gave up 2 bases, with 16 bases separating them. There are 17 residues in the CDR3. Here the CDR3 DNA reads TGCGCCAGCAGCCAAGATCTTGCCTGGGGAGTACAAGAGACCCAGTACTTC. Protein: CASSQDLAWGVQETQYF.

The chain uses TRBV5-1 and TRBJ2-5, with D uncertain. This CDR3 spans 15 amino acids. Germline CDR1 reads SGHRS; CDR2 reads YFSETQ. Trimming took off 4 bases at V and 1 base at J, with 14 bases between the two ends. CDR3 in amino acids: CASSLDLRSQETQYF. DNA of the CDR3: TGCGCCAGCAGCCTGGACCTCCGGAGCCAAGAGACCCAGTACTTC.

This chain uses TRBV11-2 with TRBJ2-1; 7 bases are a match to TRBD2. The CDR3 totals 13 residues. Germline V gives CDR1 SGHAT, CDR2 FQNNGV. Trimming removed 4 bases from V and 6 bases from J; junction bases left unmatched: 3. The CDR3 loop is CASSSGTTNEQFF. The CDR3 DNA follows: TGTGCCAGCAGCTCAGGGACTACCAATGAGCAGTTCTTC.

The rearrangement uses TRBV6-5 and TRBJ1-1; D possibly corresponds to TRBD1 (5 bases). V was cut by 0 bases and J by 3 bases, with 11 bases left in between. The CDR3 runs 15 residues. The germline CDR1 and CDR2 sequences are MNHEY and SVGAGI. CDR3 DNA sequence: TGTGCCAGCAGTTACTCAAGGACACTCTACACTGAAGCTTTCTTT. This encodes CASSYSRTLYTEAFF.

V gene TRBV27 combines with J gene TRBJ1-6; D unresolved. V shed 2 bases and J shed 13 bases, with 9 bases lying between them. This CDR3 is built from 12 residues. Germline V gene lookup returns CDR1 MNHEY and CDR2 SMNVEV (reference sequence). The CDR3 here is CASSLPGRPLHF. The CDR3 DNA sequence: TGTGCCAGCAGTTTACCCGGACGGCCCCTCCACTTT.

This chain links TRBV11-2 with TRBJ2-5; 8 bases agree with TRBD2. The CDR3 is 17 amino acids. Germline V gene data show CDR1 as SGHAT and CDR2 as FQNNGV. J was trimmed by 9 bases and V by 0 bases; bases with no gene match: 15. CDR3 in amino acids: CASSLELASGLTGAQYF. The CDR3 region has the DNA TGTGCCAGCAGCTTAGAGTTAGCTAGCGGGCTTACTGGTGCCCAGTACTTC.

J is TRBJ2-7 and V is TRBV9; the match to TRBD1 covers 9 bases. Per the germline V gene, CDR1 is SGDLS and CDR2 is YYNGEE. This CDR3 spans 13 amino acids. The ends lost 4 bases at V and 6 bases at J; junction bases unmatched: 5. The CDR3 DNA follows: TGTGCCAGCAGCAGGACAGGGGTCCCCGAGCAGTACTTC. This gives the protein CASSRTGVPEQYF.

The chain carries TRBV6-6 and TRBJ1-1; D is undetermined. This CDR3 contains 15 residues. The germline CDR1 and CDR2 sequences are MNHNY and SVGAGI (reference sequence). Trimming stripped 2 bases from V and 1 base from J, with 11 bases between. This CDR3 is CASSYLLWGNTEAFF. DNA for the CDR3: TGTGCCAGCAGTTACCTTCTGTGGGGGAACACTGAAGCTTTCTTT.

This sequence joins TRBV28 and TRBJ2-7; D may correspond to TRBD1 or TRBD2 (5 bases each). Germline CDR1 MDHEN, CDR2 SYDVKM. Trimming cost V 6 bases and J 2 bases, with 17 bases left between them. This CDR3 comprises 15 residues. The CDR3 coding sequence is TGTGCCAGCAGGACAGCGCGGAGGCTAGCCTACGAGCAGTACTTC. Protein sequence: CASRTARRLAYEQYF.

The CDR3 protein is CASSYVAPEAFF. For the CDR3, the DNA is TGTGCCAGCAGTTATGTCGCCCCTGAAGCTTTCTTT. The chain recombines TRBV6-6 with TRBJ1-1; D remains unclear. The germline V and J ends were trimmed by 3 bases and 6 bases, with 8 bases remaining between them. The germline V gene has CDR1 MNHNY and CDR2 SVGAGI (reference sequence). The CDR3 runs 12 residues.

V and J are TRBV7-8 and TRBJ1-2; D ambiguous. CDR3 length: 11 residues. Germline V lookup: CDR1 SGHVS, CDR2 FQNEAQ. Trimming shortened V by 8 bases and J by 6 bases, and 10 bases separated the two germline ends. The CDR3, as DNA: TGTGCCAGCGGACTTTCACATGGCTACACCTTC. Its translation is CASGLSHGYTF.

The CDR3 DNA follows: TGCGCCAGCAGCCTCCCTGGGGGGAGGGGCACAACTAATGAAAAACTGTTTTTT. Protein: CASSLPGGRGTTNEKLFF. The chain is built from TRBV4-1 and TRBJ1-4; possibly TRBD1 for D (5 bases). This CDR3 spans 18 amino acids. The germline CDR1 and CDR2 sequences are MGHRA and YSYEKL. V shed 4 bases and J shed 0 bases, with 18 bases lying between them.

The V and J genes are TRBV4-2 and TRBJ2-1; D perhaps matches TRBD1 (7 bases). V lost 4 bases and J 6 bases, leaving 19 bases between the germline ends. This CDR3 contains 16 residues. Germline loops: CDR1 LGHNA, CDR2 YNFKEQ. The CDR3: CASSRVVGTAGNEQFF. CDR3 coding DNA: TGTGCCAGCAGCCGGGTGGTGGGGACAGCGGGCAATGAGCAGTTCTTC.

The DNA of the CDR3 is TGCGCCAGCAGTGATTCGAGCTCCTACGAGCAGTACTTC. This encodes CASSDSSSYEQYF. The J gene is TRBJ2-7, the V gene TRBV10-1, with D unresolved. The CDR3 covers 13 residues. V was cut by 3 bases and J by 0 bases, with 6 bases left in between. Germline V lookup: CDR1 WNHNN, CDR2 SYGVQD (reference sequence).

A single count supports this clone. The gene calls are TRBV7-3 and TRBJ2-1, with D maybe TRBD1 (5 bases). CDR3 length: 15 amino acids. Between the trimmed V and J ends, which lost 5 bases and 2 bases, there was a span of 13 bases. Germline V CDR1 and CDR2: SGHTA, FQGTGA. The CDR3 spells CASSPVRTTYNEQFF. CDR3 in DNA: TGTGCCAGCAGCCCCGTCAGGACAACCTACAATGAGCAGTTCTTC.

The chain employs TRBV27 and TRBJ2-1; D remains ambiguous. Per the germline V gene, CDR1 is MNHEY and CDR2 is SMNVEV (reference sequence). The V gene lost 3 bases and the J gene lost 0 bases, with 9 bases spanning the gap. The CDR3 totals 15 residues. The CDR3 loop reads CASSFQASSYNEQFF. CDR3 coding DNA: TGTGCCAGCAGTTTCCAAGCTAGCTCCTACAATGAGCAGTTCTTC.